The sequence of this TCR beta chain was determined in a study of OX40 agonist ivuxolimab in advanced cancers. Study-wide background: Cohort: about 82% men, mean age approximately 66, aged about 20 to 85. Points from the study as a whole: What antigens the expanded peripheral T cells recognized was never established. Among the lowest peripheral clonal expansion occurred in 0.1-3.0 mg/kg partial responders. Relative to CD4+, CD8+ T cells held more expanded clones on average.

Here immunoSEQ multiplex PCR was the method, and the copy in TCRdb shows in-frame clones only, minus some. This table has some 70,000 clones, approximately 89% appearing once. A word on this clone: The antigen is unknown.

Per the germline V gene, CDR1 is SGHDT and CDR2 is YYEEEE. V was pared by 0 bases and J by 5 bases, with 12 bases between. CDR3 length equals 15 residues. This material consisted of CD4+ or CD8+ T cells sorted from blood, taken in a trial of the OX40 agonist ivuxolimab. The V gene is TRBV5-6, the J gene TRBJ2-1; D is perhaps TRBD1 (6 bases). The receptor comes from an adult with an advanced solid tumor such as melanoma, head and neck, liver or kidney cancer. The CDR3 sequence is CASSLAMDSDNEQFF. Here the CDR3 DNA reads TGTGCCAGCAGCTTGGCGATGGACAGCGACAATGAGCAGTTCTTC.